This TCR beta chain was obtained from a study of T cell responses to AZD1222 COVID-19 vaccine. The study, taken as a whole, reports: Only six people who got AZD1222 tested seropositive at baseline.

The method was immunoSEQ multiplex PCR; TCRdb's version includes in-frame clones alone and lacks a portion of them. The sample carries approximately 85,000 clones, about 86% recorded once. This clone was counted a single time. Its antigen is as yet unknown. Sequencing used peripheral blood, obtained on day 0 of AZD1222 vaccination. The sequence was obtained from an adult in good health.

In nucleotides, the CDR3 is TGTGCCACCAGTGAGCTAAGGGGAGCTGAAGATACGCAGTATTTT. Translating gives CATSELRGAEDTQYF. This chain connects TRBV24-1 to TRBJ2-3; D assignment may be TRBD1 or TRBD2 (5 bases each). The CDR3 totals 15 residues. Trimming left V 4 bases short and J 5 bases short, with 15 bases between. CDR1 and CDR2 (germline): KGHDR, SFDVKD.